This T cell receptor beta chain was found in a study of CD8+CD57+ T cells in acquired aplastic anemia. Study details: An average of roughly 2.9 ug of DNA was obtained from sorted CD4+ and CD8+ cells.

Trimming took off 3 bases at V and 9 bases at J, with 17 bases between the two ends. The CDR3 length is 13 residues. Per the germline V gene, CDR1 is DFQATT and CDR2 is SNEGSKA (reference sequence). The TCR beta profiling, which covered VDJ combination and CDR3 sequence, was carried out using genomic DNA as the template. TCRdb re-derived calls from the reads in MiXCR, one entry per CDR3 protein. The table shows hundreds of thousands of distinct CDR3 sequences, with around 68% occurring only once. The rearrangement uses TRBV20-1 and TRBJ2-5; either TRBD1 or TRBD2 may fit D (5 bases each). This sequence originates from a human donor in good health, serving as a control. Source material: sorted CD4+, CD8+, or CD8+CD57+ T cells (not recorded which) from PBMCs. CDR3 coding DNA: TGCAGTGCTAGTAAGGGACCGGATTCCTCCCAGTACTTC. Protein product: CSASKGPDSSQYF.